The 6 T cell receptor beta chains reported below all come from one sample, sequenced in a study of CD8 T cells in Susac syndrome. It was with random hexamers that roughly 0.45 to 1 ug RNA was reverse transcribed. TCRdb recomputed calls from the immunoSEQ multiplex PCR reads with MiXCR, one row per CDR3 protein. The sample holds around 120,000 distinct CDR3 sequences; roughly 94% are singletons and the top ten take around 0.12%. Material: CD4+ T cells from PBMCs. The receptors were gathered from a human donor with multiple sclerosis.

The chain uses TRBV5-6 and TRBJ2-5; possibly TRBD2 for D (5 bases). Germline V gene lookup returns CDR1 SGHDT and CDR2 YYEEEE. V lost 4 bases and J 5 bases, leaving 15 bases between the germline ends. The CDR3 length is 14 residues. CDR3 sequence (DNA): TGTGCCAGCAGCAACCGGGGTGCTGGGGAGACCCAGTACTTC. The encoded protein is CASSNRGAGETQYF.

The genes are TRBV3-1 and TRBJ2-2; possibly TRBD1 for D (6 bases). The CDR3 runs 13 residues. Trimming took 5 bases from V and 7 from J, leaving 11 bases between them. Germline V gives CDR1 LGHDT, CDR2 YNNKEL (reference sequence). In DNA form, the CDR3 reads TGTGCCAGCAGCAAGGGGGACGGCGGGGAGCTGTTTTTT. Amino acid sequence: CASSKGDGGELFF.

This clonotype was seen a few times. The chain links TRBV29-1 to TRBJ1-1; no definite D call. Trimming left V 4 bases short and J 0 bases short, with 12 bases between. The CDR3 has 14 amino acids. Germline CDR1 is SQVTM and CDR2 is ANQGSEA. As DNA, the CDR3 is TGCAGCGTTGCGTATCGACTTATGAACACTGAAGCTTTCTTT. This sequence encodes CSVAYRLMNTEAFF.

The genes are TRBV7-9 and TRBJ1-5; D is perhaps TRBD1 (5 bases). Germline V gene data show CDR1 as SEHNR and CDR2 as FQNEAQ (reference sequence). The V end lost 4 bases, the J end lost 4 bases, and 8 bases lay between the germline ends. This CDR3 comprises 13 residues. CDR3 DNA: TGTGCCAGCAGCTCCGGGGCGAATCAGCCCCAGCATTTT. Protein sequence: CASSSGANQPQHF.

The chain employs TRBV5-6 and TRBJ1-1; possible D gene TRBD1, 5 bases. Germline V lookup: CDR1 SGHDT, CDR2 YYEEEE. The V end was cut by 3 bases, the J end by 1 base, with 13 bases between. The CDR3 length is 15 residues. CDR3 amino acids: CASSYPGTGNTEAFF. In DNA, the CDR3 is TGTGCCAGCAGCTACCCTGGGACGGGGAACACTGAAGCTTTCTTT.

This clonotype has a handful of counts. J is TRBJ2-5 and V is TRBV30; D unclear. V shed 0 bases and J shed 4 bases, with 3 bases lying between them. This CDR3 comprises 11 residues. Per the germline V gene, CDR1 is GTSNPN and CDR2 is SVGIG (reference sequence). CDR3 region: CAWSVLETQYF. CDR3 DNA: TGTGCCTGGAGTGTTCTAGAGACCCAGTACTTC. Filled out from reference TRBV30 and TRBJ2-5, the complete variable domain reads SQTIHQWPATLVQPVGSPLSLECTVEGTSNPNLYWYRQAAGRGLQLLFYSVGIGQISSEVPQNLSASRPQDRQFILSSKKLLLSDSGFYLCAWSVLETQYFGPGTRLLVL.